A single sample gave rise to the 23 T cell receptor beta chains below, sequenced in a study of control samples from healthy donors and cancer patients (dated by TCRdb to the early 2020s). The library was made by the immunoSEQ multiplex PCR assay. The table was pulled from immuneACCESS by TCRdb, which kept in-frame rearrangements only. Such tables lose some clones; where checked, under half of the loss comes from unresolved V genes, and the rest has no known cause. The sample has about 80,000 clones on record, 91% of them singletons. Approximately 15% of the sample rests with the top ten. The material sequenced was blood. The receptors shown here come from a man aged 50 to 60 in good health.

The V gene is TRBV7-9, the J gene TRBJ2-7; D may be TRBD1 (6 bases). The length of the CDR3 is 11 residues. Germline CDR1 reads SEHNR; CDR2 reads FQNEAQ (reference sequence). The V gene lost 5 bases and the J gene lost 10 bases, with 12 bases spanning the gap. CDR3 DNA: TGTGCCAGCAGCATGGACAGTCGACAGTACTTC. As protein: CASSMDSRQYF.

This clone was seen more than once but under ten times. This chain links TRBV2 with TRBJ2-7; 7 bases fit TRBD1. The CDR3 loop spans 15 amino acids. Looked up from germline, CDR1 is SNHLY and CDR2 is FYNNEI. Losses at the gene ends were 6 bases for V and 1 base for J; bases not matched to a gene: 9. This CDR3 is CASRGQVAISYEQYF. The CDR3 DNA reads as TGTGCCAGCAGAGGACAGGTAGCGATTTCCTACGAGCAGTACTTC.

V is TRBV5-1 and J is TRBJ1-1; D is undetermined. V gave up 5 bases and J gave up 1 base, with 9 bases separating them. Germline V lookup: CDR1 SGHRS, CDR2 YFSETQ. The CDR3 has 13 residues. DNA for the CDR3: TGCGCCAGCAGGTTTACCTCGAACACTGAAGCTTTCTTT. Its protein product is CASRFTSNTEAFF. Full variable domain (outside the CDR3, taken from reference TRBV5-1 and TRBJ1-1): KAGVTQTPRYLIKTRGQQVTLSCSPISGHRSVSWYQQTPGQGLQFLFEYFSETQRNKGNFPGRFSGRQFSNSRSEMNVSTLELGDSALYLCASRFTSNTEAFFGQGTRLTVV.

This chain joins TRBV5-1 and TRBJ1-4; D not certain. Germline V gene sequence: CDR1 SGHRS, CDR2 YFSETQ. The length of the CDR3 is 13 residues. The ends were cut back, 5 bases at V and 5 bases at J, with 10 bases in the middle. The CDR3 region is CASRKTVNEKLFF. DNA of the CDR3: TGCGCCAGCAGAAAAACGGTAAATGAAAAACTGTTTTTT.

J is TRBJ2-3 and V is TRBV18, with TRBD2 identical over 7 bases. CDR3 length: 12 residues. Germline values: CDR1 KGHSH, CDR2 LQKENI. V lost 3 bases to trimming and J lost 7 bases; unmatched junction nucleotides: 1. CDR3 coding DNA: TGTGCCAGCTCACCGGGAGGGAATACGCAGTATTTT. This gives the protein CASSPGGNTQYF.

J is TRBJ1-5 and V is TRBV4-1; D is ambiguous. Germline V CDR1 and CDR2: MGHRA, YSYEKL. V was shortened by 0 bases and J by 0 bases, with 9 bases between the two germline ends. This CDR3 is 16 amino acids long. Written as DNA, the CDR3 is TGCGCCAGCAGCCAAGATCCATCGGTTAGCAATCAGCCCCAGCATTTT. Translating it yields CASSQDPSVSNQPQHF.

CDR3 region: CASRTGETNTEAFF. The DNA of the CDR3 is TGTGCCAGTAGGACAGGGGAAACAAACACTGAAGCTTTCTTT. The chain is built from TRBV19 and TRBJ1-1; 8 bases map to TRBD1. V lost 6 bases to trimming and J lost 2 bases; unmatched junction nucleotides: 5. The germline V gene encodes CDR1 LNHDA and CDR2 SQIVND (reference sequence). The CDR3 has 14 amino acids.

The V gene is TRBV5-4, the J gene TRBJ1-2, with D unclear. V lost 0 bases, J lost 3 bases, and 12 bases lay in between. This CDR3 has 15 amino acids. Germline V CDR1 and CDR2: SGHNT, YYREEE (reference sequence). CDR3 sequence reads: CASSLELQRDYGYTF. CDR3 in DNA: TGTGCCAGCAGCTTGGAACTACAGCGGGACTATGGCTACACCTTC.

This clone is a singleton in its sample. J is TRBJ1-2 and V is TRBV15; D remains ambiguous. CDR3 length: 14 amino acids. Per the germline V gene, CDR1 is LNHNV and CDR2 is YYDKDF (reference sequence). Trimming took off 0 bases at V and 5 bases at J, with 10 bases between the two ends. The CDR3 nucleotides are TGTGCCACCAGCAGAGATCTAGGACCTTATGGCTACACCTTC. Translating it yields CATSRDLGPYGYTF.

The chain joins TRBV9 to TRBJ2-2, with D possibly called TRBD1 or TRBD2 (5 bases each). The CDR3 covers 16 residues. Trimming stripped 0 bases from V and 1 base from J, with 10 bases between. Germline assignment: CDR1 SGDLS and CDR2 YYNGEE. The CDR3 nucleotides are TGTGCCAGCAGCGTAGAAGGGACCGTGAACACCGGGGAGCTGTTTTTT. Amino acid sequence: CASSVEGTVNTGELFF.

V usage is TRBV4-2 and J usage is TRBJ1-6; D might be TRBD1 (5 bases). CDR3 length: 14 amino acids. Germline V gene lookup returns CDR1 LGHNA and CDR2 YNFKEQ. Trimming took off 0 bases at V and 7 bases at J, with 7 bases between the two ends. The CDR3 sequence is CASSQDGGNSPLHF. Here the CDR3 DNA reads TGTGCCAGCAGCCAAGATGGGGGAAATTCACCCCTCCACTTT.

The gene calls are TRBV10-3 and TRBJ2-7, with TRBD1 identical over 8 bases. CDR1 ENHRY and CDR2 SYGVKD come from the germline V gene. The CDR3 is 15 residues long. With 5 bases clipped from V and 2 bases from J, the junction kept 8 bases outside the gene matches. The CDR3 region is CAISIDRGSPYEQYF. As DNA, the CDR3 is TGTGCCATCAGTATTGACAGGGGAAGTCCCTACGAGCAGTACTTC.

This clone was seen only a few times. The gene calls are TRBV7-9 and TRBJ1-1, with D perhaps matching TRBD1 (6 bases). Germline CDR1 SEHNR, CDR2 FQNEAQ (reference sequence). The CDR3 is made up of 12 amino acids. The germline V and J ends were trimmed by 7 bases and 8 bases, with 14 bases remaining between them. CDR3 amino acids: CASNIVDREAFF. Written as DNA, the CDR3 is TGTGCCAGCAATATTGTGGACAGAGAAGCTTTCTTT. Full variable domain (missing parts from reference TRBV7-9 and TRBJ1-1): DTGVSQNPRHKITKRGQNVTFRCDPISEHNRLYWYRQTLGQGPEFLTYFQNEAQLEKSRLLSDRFSAERPKGSFSTLEIQRTEQGDSAMYLCASNIVDREAFFGQGTRLTVV.

This chain connects TRBV29-1 to TRBJ1-1, with D possibly being TRBD1 (6 bases). V shed 3 bases and J shed 10 bases, with 15 bases lying between them. Per germline, CDR1 SQVTM and CDR2 ANQGSEA. The CDR3 is made up of 12 amino acids. CDR3 amino acids: CSVDAGVRAAFF. CDR3 sequence (DNA): TGCAGCGTTGATGCAGGGGTGAGGGCAGCTTTCTTT.

The rearrangement uses TRBV5-1 and TRBJ2-3; TRBD2 matches at 10 bases. The CDR3 consists of 18 residues. The junction had 7 bases not matched to a gene; V was cut back by 0 bases and J by 0 bases. The germline V gene encodes CDR1 SGHRS and CDR2 YFSETQ. The CDR3 region is CASSLVAGGHPSTDTQYF. As DNA, the CDR3 is TGCGCCAGCAGCTTGGTAGCGGGGGGCCACCCTAGCACAGATACGCAGTATTTT.

The V and J genes are TRBV6-1 and TRBJ2-5; 16 bases are shared with TRBD2. The germline CDR1 and CDR2 sequences are MNHNS and SASEGT. V lost 2 bases to trimming and J lost 0 bases; unmatched junction nucleotides: 6. The CDR3 contains 19 residues. The CDR3 region is CASSEQGLAGGPYQETQYF. CDR3 sequence (DNA): TGTGCCAGCAGTGAACAGGGACTAGCGGGGGGGCCGTACCAAGAGACCCAGTACTTC.

The chain couples TRBV7-8 to TRBJ1-5; 7 positions match TRBD1. J lost 2 bases, V lost 8 bases, and 18 bases had no gene match. CDR3 length equals 18 residues. CDR1 and CDR2 from the germline V gene are SGHVS and FQNEAQ. CDR3 sequence reads: CASLPGGTSGVGNQPQHF. The CDR3 DNA is TGTGCCAGCTTACCAGGGGGAACGAGTGGGGTGGGCAATCAGCCCCAGCATTTT.

The genes are TRBV6-5 and TRBJ2-3, with D unresolved. CDR3 length: 14 amino acids. Between the trimmed V and J ends, which lost 7 bases and 0 bases, there was a span of 11 bases. Germline V gene lookup returns CDR1 MNHEY and CDR2 SVGAGI. CDR3 coding DNA: TGTGCCAGCATGCTGGCCCGGAGCACAGATACGCAGTATTTT. Protein product: CASMLARSTDTQYF.

This chain connects TRBV7-9 to TRBJ1-2; 7 nucleotides align to TRBD1. CDR1 and CDR2 (germline): SEHNR, FQNEAQ (reference sequence). V lost 1 base, J lost 4 bases, and 6 bases stayed unmatched. The CDR3 has 15 amino acids. CDR3 DNA: TGTGCCAGCAGCTTAGACGGGACAGACTTCTATGGCTACACCTTC. This gives the protein CASSLDGTDFYGYTF.

This clone was picked up many times. The chain employs TRBV19 and TRBJ2-7, with TRBD1 identical over 11 bases. V lost 6 bases to trimming and J lost 5 bases; unmatched junction nucleotides: 12. The germline CDR1 and CDR2 sequences are LNHDA and SQIVND (reference sequence). CDR3 length: 16 amino acids. The CDR3 sequence: CASSPLPGQGANEQYF. In DNA, the CDR3 is TGTGCCAGTAGCCCTCTTCCCGGACAGGGGGCCAACGAGCAGTACTTC.

CDR3 nucleotide sequence: TGCGCCAGCAGCTTGGGACAGGGTTCGGAAGCTTTCTTT. It translates to CASSLGQGSEAFF. The gene calls are TRBV5-1 and TRBJ1-1, with 7 bases lining up with TRBD1. Per the germline V gene, CDR1 is SGHRS and CDR2 is YFSETQ. After removal of 0 bases from V and 8 bases from J, the junction contained 4 bases not matched to a gene. This CDR3 has 13 amino acids.

CDR3 DNA sequence: TGTGCCACCAGTGATCCCTCCGGGACAGGGGAGGGGGAGACCCAGTACTTC. Translating it yields CATSDPSGTGEGETQYF. The V gene is TRBV24-1, the J gene TRBJ2-5; 10 nucleotides agree with TRBD1. Germline CDR1 KGHDR, CDR2 SFDVKD. CDR3 length equals 17 residues. J was trimmed by 5 bases and V by 3 bases; bases with no gene match: 11.

The genes are TRBV29-1 and TRBJ1-1, with no clear D. The CDR3 contains 11 residues. CDR1 is SQVTM, CDR2 ANQGSEA, per germline. Trimming took off 3 bases at V and 6 bases at J, with 8 bases between the two ends. The CDR3 region has the DNA TGCAGCGTTGAGGGAGGTCCTGAAGCTTTCTTT. Its protein is CSVEGGPEAFF.